This T cell receptor (beta chain) was documented in a study of identical twins. Broader study findings: Among monozygotic twins, out-of-frame TCR alpha sharing exceeded what models predicted.

Germline CDR1 and CDR2: MNHNS and SASEGT. CDR3 size: 13 residues. Deletions cut 7 bases from V and 0 bases from J, with 6 bases between. With respect to this clonotype: The antigen is not known.

Using its own MiXCR run on the 5' RACE reads, TCRdb lists one record per CDR3 protein. Among nearly 900,000 distinct CDR3 sequences listed, about 12% were seen once. These data also formed part of another study, on yellow fever vaccine responses in identical twins. From that study: Twins showed a vaccine T cell response that reportedly seemed partly convergent, partly personalized.

The receptor comes from a woman aged 18-29 years in good health. Sequencing input: PBMCs. The chain joins TRBV6-1 to TRBJ2-2, with D unresolved. The CDR3 loop is CASKAPNTGELFF. In DNA form, the CDR3 reads TGTGCCAGCAAGGCACCGAACACCGGGGAGCTGTTTTTT.